What follows are 13 T cell receptor beta chains derived from one specimen sequenced in a study of blood T cell repertoires in COVID-19 (dated by TCRdb to about 2020). The method was the immunoSEQ multiplex PCR assay. As stored in TCRdb, this immuneACCESS dataset retains in-frame rearrangements with V and J assigned. A fraction of the clones does not appear; measured against another copy, unresolved V genes explain less than half of the discrepancy, and the remainder lacks a known reason. In this sample the table shows over 150,000 clones, around 83% of which occur a single time. The ten largest clones capture less than 15% of the sample. Specimen: peripheral blood. Receptors were obtained from a human donor in a cohort sampled during active COVID-19.

The chain uses TRBV19 and TRBJ1-1; TRBD1 matches at 7 bases. This CDR3 is built from 12 residues. Looked up from germline, CDR1 is LNHDA and CDR2 is SQIVND (reference sequence). V lost 6 bases and J lost 8; bases outside the gene matches: 6. The CDR3 nucleotides are TGTGCCAGTAGCCCGACAGGGTACGAAGCTTTCTTT. Protein product: CASSPTGYEAFF. Filled out from reference TRBV19 and TRBJ1-1, the complete variable domain reads DGGITQSPKYLFRKEGQNVTLSCEQNLNHDAMYWYRQDPGQGLRLIYYSQIVNDFQKGDIAEGYSVSREKKESFPLTVTSAQKNPTAFYLCASSPTGYEAFFGQGTRLTVV.

This chain links TRBV29-1 with TRBJ2-1; 10 nucleotides agree with TRBD2. The J segment lost 0 bases and the V segment lost 6 bases, leaving 5 bases of the junction unmatched. The CDR3 is 15 amino acids. Germline V gene sequence: CDR1 SQVTM, CDR2 ANQGSEA. DNA for the CDR3: TGCAGCGTGAGGAGGACTAGCGGCTCCTACAATGAGCAGTTCTTC. The encoded protein is CSVRRTSGSYNEQFF.

The J gene is TRBJ2-1, the V gene TRBV7-8; 11 bases agree with TRBD2. The CDR3 sequence is 13 residues long. Germline loops: CDR1 SGHVS, CDR2 FQNEAQ. With 6 bases clipped from V and 11 bases from J, the junction kept 6 bases outside the gene matches. The CDR3 region has the DNA TGTGCCAGCAGAATAGCGGGAGGGCCTAAGCAGTTCTTC. Translated, it gives CASRIAGGPKQFF.

Notes on this clone: This same CDR3 is encoded by further DNA sequences in the sample. The rearrangement links TRBV4-2 to TRBJ2-7; 7 nucleotides match TRBD1. The germline CDR1 and CDR2 sequences are LGHNA and YNFKEQ. Trimming cost V 4 bases and J 0 bases; bases outside gene matches: 3. The CDR3 sequence is 14 residues long. The CDR3 region is CASSPRGSSYEQYF. The CDR3 bases are TGTGCCAGCAGCCCCAGGGGGAGCTCCTACGAGCAGTACTTC.

V usage is TRBV30 and J usage is TRBJ2-7; D is undetermined. The CDR3 totals 12 residues. CDR1 and CDR2 from the germline V gene are GTSNPN and SVGIG (reference sequence). Between the trimmed V and J ends, which lost 0 bases and 3 bases, there was a span of 6 bases. CDR3 sequence reads: CAWSVSFYEQYF. The CDR3 nucleotides are TGTGCCTGGAGTGTTTCGTTCTACGAGCAGTACTTC.

The chain has TRBV5-1 and TRBJ2-2; no firm D call. The CDR3 runs to 13 residues. The germline V gene encodes CDR1 SGHRS and CDR2 YFSETQ. V was shortened by 0 bases and J by 8 bases, with 8 bases between the two germline ends. This chain's CDR3 is CASSLAARGELFF. Written as DNA, the CDR3 is TGCGCCAGCAGCTTGGCGGCGAGGGGGGAGCTGTTTTTT. Filled out from reference TRBV5-1 and TRBJ2-2, the complete variable domain reads KAGVTQTPRYLIKTRGQQVTLSCSPISGHRSVSWYQQTPGQGLQFLFEYFSETQRNKGNFPGRFSGRQFSNSRSEMNVSTLELGDSALYLCASSLAARGELFFGEGSRLTVL.

The gene calls are TRBV30 and TRBJ2-1, with 7 bases matching TRBD1. The ends lost 4 bases at V and 4 bases at J; junction bases unmatched: 10. This CDR3 contains 15 residues. Germline loops: CDR1 GTSNPN, CDR2 SVGIG (reference sequence). The CDR3 loop reads CAWTYGPGGYNEQFF. The CDR3 DNA is TGTGCCTGGACATACGGGCCAGGGGGTTACAATGAGCAGTTCTTC.

The V gene is TRBV11-2, the J gene TRBJ2-3; 9 bases align to TRBD1. Germline CDR1 and CDR2: SGHAT and FQNNGV. There are 18 residues in the CDR3. The V and J ends lost 4 bases and 1 base, in that order; junction bases with no gene match: 12. CDR3 coding DNA: TGTGCCAGCAGCTGGACTTACAGGGGGCGCAAAGGCACAGATACGCAGTATTTT. Translated, it gives CASSWTYRGRKGTDTQYF.

V usage is TRBV30 and J usage is TRBJ1-5; 9 bases match TRBD1. CDR3 size: 17 residues. Germline-derived CDR1 and CDR2 are GTSNPN and SVGIG (reference sequence). J lost 0 bases, V lost 6 bases, and 12 bases had no gene match. Here the CDR3 DNA reads TGTGCCTGCGACGAAGGACAGGGGCCTTTTAGCAATCAGCCCCAGCATTTT. Its protein is CACDEGQGPFSNQPQHF.

The sample holds a few counts of this clone. The chain uses TRBV6-5 and TRBJ2-1, with no clear D. Germline CDR1 reads MNHEY; CDR2 reads SVGAGI. Trimming took 0 bases from V and 0 from J, leaving 9 bases between them. This CDR3 region has 16 residues. CDR3 sequence reads: CASSYSKRRSYNEQFF. CDR3 nucleotide sequence: TGTGCCAGCAGTTACTCGAAGCGACGCTCCTACAATGAGCAGTTCTTC.

The chain employs TRBV30 and TRBJ2-5, with D perhaps TRBD1 (5 bases). Between the trimmed V and J ends, which lost 2 bases and 2 bases, there was a span of 9 bases. There are 13 residues in the CDR3. The germline V gene has CDR1 GTSNPN and CDR2 SVGIG (reference sequence). The CDR3 nucleotides read TGTGCCTGGAGTACAGGTTTTCAAGAGACCCAGTACTTC. This sequence encodes CAWSTGFQETQYF.

The table lists this clone with a count of one. The chain employs TRBV27 and TRBJ1-5; 9 bases are a match to TRBD1. This CDR3 contains 17 residues. The germline V gene encodes CDR1 MNHEY and CDR2 SMNVEV (reference sequence). The trim removed 3 bases at V and 1 base at J, leaving 7 bases unmatched. The CDR3 here is CASSFYRDRVSNQPQHF. DNA of the CDR3: TGTGCCAGCAGTTTTTACAGGGACAGGGTGAGCAATCAGCCCCAGCATTTT.

The rearrangement joins TRBV6-5 to TRBJ2-1, with D possibly matching TRBD1 (5 bases). With 2 bases removed from V and 3 bases from J, the gap between germline ends came to 8 bases. In germline, CDR1 is MNHEY, CDR2 SVGAGI. The CDR3 runs 14 residues. The DNA for the CDR3 is TGTGCCAGCAGTTACCTGGGGCGCTACAATGAGCAGTTCTTC. This encodes CASSYLGRYNEQFF.